This entry lists 14 T cell receptor beta chains sequenced from one sample in a study of Ad26.COV2.S vaccination and SARS-CoV-2 variants. Using immunoSEQ multiplex PCR, the repertoire was profiled, and TCRdb retains in-frame clones only, with some absent. The sample records approximately 500,000 clones, approximately 90% being singletons. Described treatment: roughly 19 received Ad26.COV2.S at low or high dose, single or two shots; about 5 received placebo; per-sample allocation not given. The samples were gathered on day 63 after the first injection of vaccine or placebo. Sequencing was performed on peripheral blood, taken in a trial of Ad26.COV2.S vaccine versus placebo. These receptor sequences come from a person between 18 and 65 years old who received the Ad26.COV2.S COVID-19 vaccine or a placebo.

This clone was picked up a small number of times. V gene TRBV30 combines with J gene TRBJ2-7, with a possible D match to TRBD1 (6 bases). This CDR3 contains 13 residues. CDR1 and CDR2 (germline): GTSNPN, SVGIG (reference sequence). V dropped 2 bases and J dropped 1 base, with 9 bases sitting between them. DNA for the CDR3: TGTGCCTGGAGTACAGGGAATTCCTACGAGCAGTACTTC. Amino acid sequence: CAWSTGNSYEQYF.

The V call is TRBV9, the J call TRBJ2-5; 9 positions match TRBD2. The CDR3 has 16 amino acids. V was pared by 0 bases and J by 2 bases, with 5 bases of the junction left unmatched. The V gene's germline CDR1 is SGDLS and CDR2 YYNGEE. CDR3 nucleotide sequence: TGTGCCAGCAGCGTAGGTGCCCTAGCGGGGCAAGAGACCCAGTACTTC. Protein: CASSVGALAGQETQYF.

This chain connects TRBV6-5 to TRBJ1-6; 9 nucleotides agree with TRBD1. Losses at the gene ends were 5 bases for V and 8 bases for J; bases not matched to a gene: 7. The CDR3 totals 15 residues. Germline CDR1 reads MNHEY; CDR2 reads SVGAGI. CDR3 bases: TGTGCCAGCAGTATAACAGGGGGCGGCGATTCACCCCTCCACTTT. It translates to CASSITGGGDSPLHF.

This clone was seen only a few times. The chain carries TRBV2 and TRBJ1-1; TRBD1 might be the D (5 bases). V lost 1 base to trimming and J lost 0 bases, with 12 bases between them. The CDR3 contains 16 residues. The V gene's germline CDR1 is SNHLY and CDR2 FYNNEI. CDR3 coding DNA: TGTGCCAGCAGTGAAGGGGGCCGCAGACTGAACACTGAAGCTTTCTTT. The encoded protein is CASSEGGRRLNTEAFF.

The chain employs TRBV6-5 and TRBJ1-5, with TRBD1 matching over 8 bases. The germline V gene has CDR1 MNHEY and CDR2 SVGAGI. V lost 8 bases, J lost 0 bases, and 3 bases stayed unmatched. This CDR3 comprises 14 residues. CDR3 protein: CASGTGYSNQPQHF. The CDR3 region has the DNA TGTGCCAGCGGGACAGGTTATAGCAATCAGCCCCAGCATTTT.

The gene calls are TRBV4-2 and TRBJ2-3; D gene ambiguous. This CDR3 has 16 amino acids. Germline V lookup: CDR1 LGHNA, CDR2 YNFKEQ. The V end lost 0 bases, the J end lost 2 bases, and 12 bases lay between the germline ends. The CDR3 is CASSQETPAHTDTQYF. CDR3 coding DNA: TGTGCCAGCAGCCAAGAGACGCCGGCACACACAGATACGCAGTATTTT.

The chain is built from TRBV5-1 and TRBJ2-7, with 7 bases aligning to TRBD1. CDR1 SGHRS and CDR2 YFSETQ come from the germline V gene. V trimming: 4 bases; J trimming: 4 bases; junction bases outside the gene matches: 8. This CDR3 region has 14 residues. In DNA, the CDR3 is TGCGCCAGCAGCCGCACGGGACAGCAATACGAGCAGTACTTC. Its translation is CASSRTGQQYEQYF.

The chain recombines TRBV5-4 with TRBJ1-2, with D hard to call. There are 13 residues in the CDR3. Germline-derived CDR1 and CDR2 are SGHNT and YYREEE (reference sequence). V shed 4 bases and J shed 8 bases, with 15 bases lying between them. CDR3 DNA: TGTGCCAGCAGCATGGACGAAAGTCTCGGCTACACCTTC. As protein: CASSMDESLGYTF.

The chain couples TRBV15 to TRBJ2-6; D not resolved. Germline CDR1 reads LNHNV; CDR2 reads YYDKDF (reference sequence). The CDR3 sequence is 20 residues long. The V end lost 0 bases, the J end lost 0 bases, and 18 bases lay between the germline ends. The CDR3 here is CATSRDISQNTRSGANVLTF. DNA of the CDR3: TGTGCCACCAGCAGAGATATTTCGCAAAACACCCGCTCTGGGGCCAACGTCCTGACTTTC.

This clone was detected many times. The chain joins TRBV27 to TRBJ1-5, with 11 nucleotides matching TRBD1. The V segment lost 0 bases and the J segment 1 base; nucleotides outside the gene matches: 14. This CDR3 has 21 amino acids. Germline CDR1 reads MNHEY; CDR2 reads SMNVEV (reference sequence). This chain's CDR3 is CASSLSYPGQGVGRSNQPQHF. The CDR3 DNA follows: TGTGCCAGCAGTTTATCGTATCCGGGACAGGGGGTGGGAAGAAGCAATCAGCCCCAGCATTTT.

The gene calls are TRBV4-3 and TRBJ2-7, with D unresolved. Germline CDR1 and CDR2: LGHNA and YSLEER. The CDR3 runs 14 residues. The ends were cut back, 6 bases at V and 0 bases at J, with 12 bases in the middle. The CDR3 loop is CASSVVQSSYEQYF. Written as DNA, the CDR3 is TGCGCCAGCAGTGTCGTCCAGAGCTCCTACGAGCAGTACTTC.

The chain links TRBV16 to TRBJ1-1; D is perhaps TRBD1 (6 bases). Germline CDR1 reads KGHSY; CDR2 reads FQNENV. The CDR3 extends over 12 amino acids. V gave up 8 bases and J gave up 4 bases, with 11 bases separating them. CDR3 loop: CASRRGGTEAFF. CDR3 nucleotides: TGTGCCAGCCGGAGGGGGGGCACTGAAGCTTTCTTT.

The V and J genes are TRBV19 and TRBJ2-7, with D possibly TRBD1 on 5 matching bases. The length of the CDR3 is 14 residues. V was shortened by 2 bases and J by 3 bases, with 11 bases between the two germline ends. The germline CDR1 and CDR2 sequences are LNHDA and SQIVND (reference sequence). Written as DNA, the CDR3 is TGTGCCAGTAGTATATCGGACACTAACTACGAGCAGTACTTC. Its translation: CASSISDTNYEQYF.

This clone appeared a few times. The CDR3 spells CASRYGLAGVDTQYF. CDR3 in DNA: TGTGCCAGCAGATACGGACTAGCGGGAGTAGATACGCAGTATTTT. The genes are TRBV5-4 and TRBJ2-3; TRBD2 matches at 13 bases. The CDR3 has 15 residues. Germline-derived CDR1 and CDR2 are SGHNT and YYREEE (reference sequence). V lost 5 bases and J lost 5; bases outside the gene matches: 5.